This T cell receptor (beta chain) was obtained from a study of PD-1 blockade in classical Hodgkin lymphoma. Study results and caveats: The drivers behind the repertoire differences, possibly disease activity or prior therapy, remain undefined. Later analyses included only patients treated at least 1 year post-ASCT.

The method was immunoSEQ multiplex PCR; TCRdb's version includes in-frame clones alone and lacks a portion of them. The table lists approximately 32,000 clones, 82% of them singletons, with 25% to 40% in the top ten. Every patient relapsed after autologous stem cell transplantation, and brentuximab vedotin exposure varied. Concerning this clone itself: Its antigen is still unknown.

Looked up from germline, CDR1 is SGDLS and CDR2 is YYNGEE. Trimming removed 3 bases from V and 3 bases from J; junction bases left unmatched: 6. CDR3 length: 16 amino acids. The TCR comes from a human donor with classical Hodgkin lymphoma. The V gene is TRBV9, the J gene TRBJ2-1, with 10 positions matching TRBD2. The specimen was peripheral blood mononuclear cells (PBMCs), collected at baseline. CDR3 sequence reads: CASSANLAGVYNEQFF. The CDR3 DNA is TGTGCCAGCAGCGCCAATCTAGCGGGGGTCTACAATGAGCAGTTCTTC.